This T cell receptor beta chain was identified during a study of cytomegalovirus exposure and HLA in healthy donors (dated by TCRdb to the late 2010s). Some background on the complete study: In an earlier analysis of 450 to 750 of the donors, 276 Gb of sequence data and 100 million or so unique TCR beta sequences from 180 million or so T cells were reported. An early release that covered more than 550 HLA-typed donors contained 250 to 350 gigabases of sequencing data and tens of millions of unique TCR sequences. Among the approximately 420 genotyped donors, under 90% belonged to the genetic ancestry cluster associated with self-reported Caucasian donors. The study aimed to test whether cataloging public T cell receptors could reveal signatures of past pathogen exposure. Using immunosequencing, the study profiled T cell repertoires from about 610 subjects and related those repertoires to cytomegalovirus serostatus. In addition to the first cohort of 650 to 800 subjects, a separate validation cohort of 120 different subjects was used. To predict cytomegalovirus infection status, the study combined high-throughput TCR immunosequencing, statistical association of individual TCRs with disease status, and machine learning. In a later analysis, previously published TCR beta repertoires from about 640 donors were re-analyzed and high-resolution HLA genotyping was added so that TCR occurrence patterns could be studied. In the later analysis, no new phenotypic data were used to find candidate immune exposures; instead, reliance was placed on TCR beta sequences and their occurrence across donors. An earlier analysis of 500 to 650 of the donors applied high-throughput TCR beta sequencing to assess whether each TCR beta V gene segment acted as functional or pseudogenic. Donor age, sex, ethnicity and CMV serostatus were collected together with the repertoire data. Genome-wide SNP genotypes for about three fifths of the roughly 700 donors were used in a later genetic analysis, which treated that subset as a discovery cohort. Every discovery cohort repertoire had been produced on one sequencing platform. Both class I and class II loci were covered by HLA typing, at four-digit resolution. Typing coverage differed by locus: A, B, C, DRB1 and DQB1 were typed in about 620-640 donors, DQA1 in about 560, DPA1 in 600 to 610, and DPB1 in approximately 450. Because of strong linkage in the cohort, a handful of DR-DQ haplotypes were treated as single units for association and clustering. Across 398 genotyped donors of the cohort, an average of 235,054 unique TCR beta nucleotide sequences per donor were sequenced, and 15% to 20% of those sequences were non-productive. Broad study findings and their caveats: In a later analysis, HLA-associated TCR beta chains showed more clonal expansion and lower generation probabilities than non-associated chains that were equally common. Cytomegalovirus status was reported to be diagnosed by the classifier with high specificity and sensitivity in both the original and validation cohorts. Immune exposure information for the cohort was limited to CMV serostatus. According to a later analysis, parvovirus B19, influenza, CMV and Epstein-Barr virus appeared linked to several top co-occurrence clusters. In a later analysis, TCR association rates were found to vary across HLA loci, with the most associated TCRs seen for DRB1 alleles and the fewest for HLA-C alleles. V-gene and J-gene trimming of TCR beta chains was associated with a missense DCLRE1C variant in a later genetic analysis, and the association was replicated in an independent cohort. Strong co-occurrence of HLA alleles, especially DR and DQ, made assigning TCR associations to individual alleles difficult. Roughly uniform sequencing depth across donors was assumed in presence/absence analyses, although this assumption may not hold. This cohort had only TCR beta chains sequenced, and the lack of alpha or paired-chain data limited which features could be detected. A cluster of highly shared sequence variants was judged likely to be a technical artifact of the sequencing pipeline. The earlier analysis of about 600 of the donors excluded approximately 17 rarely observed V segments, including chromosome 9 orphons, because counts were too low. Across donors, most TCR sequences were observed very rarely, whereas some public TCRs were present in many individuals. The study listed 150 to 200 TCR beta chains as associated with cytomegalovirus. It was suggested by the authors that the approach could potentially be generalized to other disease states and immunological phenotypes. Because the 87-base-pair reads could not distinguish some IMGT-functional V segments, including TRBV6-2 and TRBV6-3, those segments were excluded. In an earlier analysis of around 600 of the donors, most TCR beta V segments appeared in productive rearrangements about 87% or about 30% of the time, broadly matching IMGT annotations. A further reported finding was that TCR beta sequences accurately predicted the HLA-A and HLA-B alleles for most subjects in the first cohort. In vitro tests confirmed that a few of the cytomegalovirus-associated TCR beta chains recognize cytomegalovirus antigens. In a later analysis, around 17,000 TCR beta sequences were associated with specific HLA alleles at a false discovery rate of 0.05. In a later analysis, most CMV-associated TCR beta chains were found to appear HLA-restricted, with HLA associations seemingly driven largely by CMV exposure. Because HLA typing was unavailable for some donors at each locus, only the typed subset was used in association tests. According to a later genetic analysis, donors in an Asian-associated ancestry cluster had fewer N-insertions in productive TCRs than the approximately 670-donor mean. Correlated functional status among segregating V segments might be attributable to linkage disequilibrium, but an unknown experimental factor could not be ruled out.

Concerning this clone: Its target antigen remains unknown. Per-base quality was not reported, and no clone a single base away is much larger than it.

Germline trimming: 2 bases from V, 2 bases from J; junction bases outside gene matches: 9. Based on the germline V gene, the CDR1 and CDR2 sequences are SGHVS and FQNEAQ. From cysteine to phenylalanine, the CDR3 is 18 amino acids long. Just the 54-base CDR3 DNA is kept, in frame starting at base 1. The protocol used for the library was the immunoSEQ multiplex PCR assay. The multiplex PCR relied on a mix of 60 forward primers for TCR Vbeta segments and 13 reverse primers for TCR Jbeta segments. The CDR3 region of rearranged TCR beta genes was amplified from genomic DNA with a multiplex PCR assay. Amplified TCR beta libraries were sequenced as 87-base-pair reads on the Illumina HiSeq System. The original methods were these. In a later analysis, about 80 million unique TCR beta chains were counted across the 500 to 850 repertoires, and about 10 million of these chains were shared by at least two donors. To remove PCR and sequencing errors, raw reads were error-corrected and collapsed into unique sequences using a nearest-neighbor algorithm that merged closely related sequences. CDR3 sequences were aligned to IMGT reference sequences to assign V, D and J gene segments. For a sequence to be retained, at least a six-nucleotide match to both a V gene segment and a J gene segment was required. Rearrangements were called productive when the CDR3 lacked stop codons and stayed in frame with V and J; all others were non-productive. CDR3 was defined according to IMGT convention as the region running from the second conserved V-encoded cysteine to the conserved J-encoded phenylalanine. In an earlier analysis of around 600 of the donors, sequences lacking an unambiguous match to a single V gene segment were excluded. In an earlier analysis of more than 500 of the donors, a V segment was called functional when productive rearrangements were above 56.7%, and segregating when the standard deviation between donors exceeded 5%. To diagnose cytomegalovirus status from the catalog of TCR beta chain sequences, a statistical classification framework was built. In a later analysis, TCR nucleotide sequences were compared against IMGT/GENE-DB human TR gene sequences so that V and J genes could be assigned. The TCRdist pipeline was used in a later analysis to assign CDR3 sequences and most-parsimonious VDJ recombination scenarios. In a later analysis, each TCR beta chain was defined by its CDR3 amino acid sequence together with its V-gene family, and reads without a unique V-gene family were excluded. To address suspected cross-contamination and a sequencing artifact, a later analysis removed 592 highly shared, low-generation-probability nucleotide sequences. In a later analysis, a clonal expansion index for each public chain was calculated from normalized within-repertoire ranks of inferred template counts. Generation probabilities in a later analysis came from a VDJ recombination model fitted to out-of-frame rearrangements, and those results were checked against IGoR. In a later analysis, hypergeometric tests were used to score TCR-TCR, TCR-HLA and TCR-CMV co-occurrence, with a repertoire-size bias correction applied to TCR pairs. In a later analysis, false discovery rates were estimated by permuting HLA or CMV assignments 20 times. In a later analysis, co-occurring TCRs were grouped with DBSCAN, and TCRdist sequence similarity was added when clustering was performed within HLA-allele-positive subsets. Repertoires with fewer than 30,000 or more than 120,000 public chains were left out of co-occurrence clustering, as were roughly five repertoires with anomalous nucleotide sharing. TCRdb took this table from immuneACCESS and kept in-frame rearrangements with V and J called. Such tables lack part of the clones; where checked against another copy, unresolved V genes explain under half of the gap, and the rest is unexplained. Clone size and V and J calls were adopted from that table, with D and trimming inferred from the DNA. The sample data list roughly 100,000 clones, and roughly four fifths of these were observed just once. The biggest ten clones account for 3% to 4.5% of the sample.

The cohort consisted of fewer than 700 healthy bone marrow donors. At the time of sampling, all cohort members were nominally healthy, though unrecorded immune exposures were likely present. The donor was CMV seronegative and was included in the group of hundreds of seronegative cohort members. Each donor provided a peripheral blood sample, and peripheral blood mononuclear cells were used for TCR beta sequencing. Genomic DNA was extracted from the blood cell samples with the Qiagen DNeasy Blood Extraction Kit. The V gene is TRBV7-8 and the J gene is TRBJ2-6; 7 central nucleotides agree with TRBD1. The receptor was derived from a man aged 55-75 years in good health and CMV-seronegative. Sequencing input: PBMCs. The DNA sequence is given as TGTGCCAGCAGCTTATTAGGCAGGGGGAGAACTGGGGCCAACGTCCTGACTTTC. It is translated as CASSLLGRGRTGANVLTF.